What follows are 2 T cell receptor beta chains derived from one specimen sequenced in a study of a mutant IDH1 vaccine in newly diagnosed glioma. The sample's time point: week 35, safety follow-up. Each dose delivered 300 ug of mutant IDH1 20-mer peptide subcutaneously with imiquimod. These receptors have no identified antigens. Generated by immunoSEQ multiplex PCR, the TCRdb table keeps only in-frame clones and is missing some. The sample records approximately 41,000 clones, 75% to 90% being singletons. Here the sequenced sample was PBMCs, taken from a glioma patient whose treatment included an IDH1 peptide vaccine. These receptors all come from a man aged 40-49 years with glioma.

The chain joins TRBV18 to TRBJ2-7, with TRBD2 matching over 9 bases. Germline trimming cut 3 bases from V and 0 bases from J; bases unmatched to any gene: 3. CDR1 and CDR2 from the germline V gene are KGHSH and LQKENI. The CDR3 contains 15 residues. CDR3 bases: TGTGCCAGCTCACCCGGACTAGCGAACTCCTACGAGCAGTACTTC. Amino acid sequence: CASSPGLANSYEQYF.

The chain links TRBV28 to TRBJ2-5; TRBD1 agrees at 12 bases. Germline V CDR1 and CDR2: MDHEN, SYDVKM. This CDR3 has 19 residues. J was trimmed by 2 bases and V by 4 bases; bases with no gene match: 14. CDR3 sequence (DNA): TGTGCCAGCAGTTCCCCTCCGGGACAGGGGGCTAGTAGGCAAGAGACCCAGTACTTC. Its protein is CASSSPPGQGASRQETQYF.